This TCR beta chain was captured by sequencing in a study of preoperative IRX-2 immunotherapy in early breast cancer. The CDR3 runs to 14 residues. In germline, CDR1 is MDHEN, CDR2 SYDVKM. V was clipped by 3 bases and J by 1 base, with 9 bases between them. The treatment is: preoperative locoregional IRX-2 cytokine immunotherapy. This phase Ib study tested locoregional IRX-2 cytokine immunotherapy given before surgery. Some clones are missing from TCRdb's copy, which holds only in-frame ones; the method was immunoSEQ multiplex PCR. The sample includes around 62,000 clones, roughly 94% of them seen just once. This clone was found once.

This sample was gathered from a patient treated with IRX-2 immunotherapy. The clonotype was recovered from a human donor with breast cancer. The V call is TRBV28, the J call TRBJ2-5; no definite D call. In DNA, the CDR3 is TGTGCCAGCAGTTTGGCCGGGTTCCAAGAGACCCAGTACTTC. Its protein is CASSLAGFQETQYF.